These 13 T cell receptor beta chains were sequenced from one sample in a study of cytomegalovirus exposure and HLA in healthy donors. PCR was performed using 60 Vbeta and 13 Jbeta primers. Only in-frame clones appear in the TCRdb table, and some are missing; sequencing was by immunoSEQ multiplex PCR. The table shows approximately 220,000 clones, with 75% to 80% occurring only once. Sequencing used PBMCs. These receptors were obtained from a male donor in good health and CMV-seronegative.

The chain has TRBV27 and TRBJ1-2; D possibly corresponds to TRBD1 (6 bases). Between the trimmed V and J ends, which lost 5 bases and 0 bases, there was a span of 13 bases. This CDR3 region has 15 residues. Germline V gene lookup returns CDR1 MNHEY and CDR2 SMNVEV (reference sequence). This CDR3 is CASSSVGTTNYGYTF. The CDR3, as DNA: TGTGCCAGCAGTAGTGTGGGGACAACTAACTATGGCTACACCTTC.

The V gene is TRBV5-4, the J gene TRBJ2-7; D is perhaps TRBD1 (6 bases). The V end lost 4 bases, the J end lost 3 bases, and 11 bases lay between the germline ends. The CDR3 has 13 residues. Germline lookup yields CDR1 SGHNT and CDR2 YYREEE (reference sequence). This CDR3 is CASSTQGFYEQYF. The CDR3 DNA follows: TGTGCCAGCAGCACACAGGGTTTCTACGAGCAGTACTTC.

The CDR3 reads CASSVEPGQGRTDTQYF. The CDR3 bases are TGTGCCAGCAGCGTAGAGCCCGGACAGGGGAGGACAGATACGCAGTATTTT. The rearrangement links TRBV9 to TRBJ2-3, with TRBD1 identical over 9 bases. Per the germline V gene, CDR1 is SGDLS and CDR2 is YYNGEE. CDR3 length equals 17 residues. The junction had 8 bases not matched to a gene; V was cut back by 0 bases and J by 3 bases.

The chain's CDR3 is CASSDSSPGTQYF. DNA for the CDR3: TGTGCCAGCAGTGACTCGTCTCCGGGTACGCAGTATTTT. The rearrangement joins TRBV6-4 to TRBJ2-3; the D is unclear. The CDR3 consists of 13 residues. Trimming cost V 0 bases and J 8 bases, with 9 bases left between them. Germline CDR1 and CDR2: MRHNA and SNTAGT.

This clone was seen only a few times. The chain joins TRBV6-1 to TRBJ1-3; the D gene is possibly TRBD1 (5 bases). Germline-derived CDR1 and CDR2 are MNHNS and SASEGT. There are 10 residues in the CDR3. V lost 11 bases and J lost 4, with 6 bases in between. CDR3 bases: TGTGCCGGGGGGGGAAACACCATATATTTT. It encodes CAGGGNTIYF.

The J gene is TRBJ2-5, the V gene TRBV6-5; 7 nucleotides agree with TRBD2. CDR1 MNHEY and CDR2 SVGAGI come from the germline V gene. After removal of 10 bases from V and 2 bases from J, the junction contained 10 bases not matched to a gene. The CDR3 runs to 14 residues. CDR3 DNA sequence: TGTGCCACCAGCAGCGGGAATGCTCAAGAGACCCAGTACTTC. Protein product: CATSSGNAQETQYF.

This clone appeared a single time. V is TRBV5-6 and J is TRBJ1-4; 10 nucleotides align to TRBD1. The ends lost 3 bases at V and 7 bases at J; junction bases unmatched: 0. Germline CDR1 and CDR2: SGHDT and YYEEEE. This CDR3 region has 13 residues. The CDR3 nucleotides are TGTGCCAGCAGCTGGGACAGGGGTGAAAAACTGTTTTTT. Translation gives CASSWDRGEKLFF. Drawing the rest from reference TRBV5-6 and TRBJ1-4, the complete variable domain is DAGVTQSPTHLIKTRGQQVTLRCSPKSGHDTVSWYQQALGQGPQFIFQYYEEEERQRGNFPDRFSGHQFPNYSSELNVNALLLGDSALYLCASSWDRGEKLFFGSGTQLSVL.

The chain employs TRBV9 and TRBJ1-1; tentative D call: TRBD1 (6 bases). V lost 4 bases, J lost 8 bases, and 12 bases lay in between. From germline, CDR1 is SGDLS and CDR2 YYNGEE. The CDR3 is 12 residues long. The CDR3 loop reads CASSSQDSEAFF. CDR3 nucleotides: TGTGCCAGCAGCTCCCAGGACAGCGAAGCTTTCTTT.

In this sample, this clone turned up once. The chain's CDR3 is CASSTDRGYGYTF. In DNA, the CDR3 is TGTGCCAGCAGTACAGACAGGGGCTATGGCTACACCTTC. The gene calls are TRBV25-1 and TRBJ1-2, with 8 bases identical to TRBD1. This CDR3 has 13 amino acids. CDR1 is MGHDK and CDR2 is SYGVNS in the germline V gene. J lost 4 bases, V lost 5 bases, and 3 bases had no gene match.

This chain joins TRBV28 and TRBJ2-7; possibly TRBD2 for D (6 bases). Germline assignment: CDR1 MDHEN and CDR2 SYDVKM. The CDR3 runs 12 residues. V was cut by 8 bases and J by 7 bases, with 15 bases left in between. The CDR3, as DNA: TGTGCCAGCGGAGGGCGGCCCCGGGAGCAGTACTTC. Amino acids: CASGGRPREQYF.

The rearrangement uses TRBV5-1 and TRBJ2-2; D is possibly TRBD2 (5 bases). Deletions cut 0 bases from V and 7 bases from J, with 7 bases between. The CDR3 runs 13 residues. Germline values: CDR1 SGHRS, CDR2 YFSETQ. The DNA of the CDR3 is TGCGCCAGCAGCTTGGCCCGGGGCGGGGAGCTGTTTTTT. Its protein is CASSLARGGELFF.

The V gene is TRBV5-1, the J gene TRBJ2-7, with D possibly matching TRBD2 (6 bases). The CDR3 has 14 residues. Between the trimmed V and J ends, which lost 3 bases and 2 bases, there was a span of 12 bases. Germline CDR1 is SGHRS and CDR2 is YFSETQ. CDR3 nucleotides: TGCGCCAGCAGCTGGGGGGACCCGCCCTACGAGCAGTACTTC. It codes for CASSWGDPPYEQYF.

The CDR3 DNA is TGTGCCAGCAGCGCCGGACAGGGGAACGAGCAGTACTTC. It encodes CASSAGQGNEQYF. The rearrangement uses TRBV9 and TRBJ2-7, with 9 bases aligning to TRBD1. CDR3 size: 13 residues. Trimming at V came to 3 bases and at J to 5 bases, leaving 3 bases not matched to a gene. Germline loops: CDR1 SGDLS, CDR2 YYNGEE.